This record looks at one T cell receptor beta chain sequence and its context. Which antigen it targets is not known. No qualities accompany the bases; no much larger clone lies one base away. These data originate in a study of spatial heterogeneity in lung cancer (dated by TCRdb to the late 2010s). Regarding the study in general: Beta-chain transcripts were consistently detected in greater numbers than alpha-chain transcripts, which likely reflects a higher abundance of beta-chain transcripts. Nonsynonymous mutation counts, determined by whole-exome sequencing of tumor tissue, were related to features of the TCR repertoire. In the raw uncorrected reads, each unique combination of TCR and UMI appeared on average more than ten times. At surgery, fewer than 250 tumor regions, around 64 matched nontumor lung samples and more than 50 PBMC samples were TCR-sequenced for both alpha and beta chains. In non-small cell lung cancer, the study made a quantitative comparison of TCR alpha and beta repertoires among multiple tumor regions, matched nontumor lung and blood. Overall study outcomes, separate from this receptor: Ubiquitous expanded tumor TCRs were found in blood more often at tumor resection than at routine follow-up. Confirming at a functional level the hypothesis that regional TCRs recognize regional mutations was considered to require additional single-cell paired TCR alpha and beta sequencing.

Per the germline V gene (reference sequence), DFQATT is the CDR1 and SNEGSKA is the CDR2. The CDR3 has 14 amino acids, counting the end cysteine and phenylalanine. The sequence is cut down to CDR3 DNA, 42 bases in frame from base 1. V loses 1 base at its end and J loses 2 bases; junction bases beyond the gene matches: 3. The time point label, read with the paper, signifies: sample taken at primary tumor resection. Whole RNA extracted from tumor and nontumor lung tissue, or from cryopreserved PBMC samples, was used for TCR sequencing without cell sorting. The donors were 70 or so patients from the lung TRACERx cohort who had early-stage, untreated non-small cell lung cancer. Only patients for whom sufficient RNA was available from at least two tumor regions were selected for TCR sequencing. The protocol used for the library was 5' RACE. Sequencing took place on a NextSeq 500. To allow correction of PCR and sequencing errors, the TCR library protocol tagged every TCR cDNA molecule with a unique molecular identifier. The authors processed their data as follows. TCR identification, UMI-based error correction and CDR3 extraction were all carried out with Decombinator tools. TCRs above a frequency of 2 per 1,000, corresponding to the top 1% of the tumor frequency distribution, were defined as expanded. Each repertoire was subsampled 100 times to 5,000 TCRs, after which Renyi diversity was computed with the R vegan package. To build CDR3 similarity networks, amino acid triplet string-kernel similarity was used, and CDR3s were connected when their pairwise similarity was above 0.82. TCRdb cleaned the public reads at Q25 with fastp, built clones with MiXCR and kept in-frame beta chains. Every CDR3 protein is listed once, alongside the most common genes and DNA of its rows. These V and J calls rely on TCRdb rather than the paper's analysis. The sample table holds roughly 100,000 distinct CDR3 sequences, of which approximately 8.5% were seen once. 6.9% of the sample comes from the top ten.

The specimen comprised PBMCs, sampled at surgery. The clonotype was recovered from a male donor with early-stage non-small cell lung cancer. Recombination linked TRBV20-1 to TRBJ1-2; 8 bases in between match TRBD1. The sequenced DNA: TGCAGTGCTAGAGTGGACAGGGCAAACTATGGCTACACCTTC. It is translated as CSARVDRANYGYTF.